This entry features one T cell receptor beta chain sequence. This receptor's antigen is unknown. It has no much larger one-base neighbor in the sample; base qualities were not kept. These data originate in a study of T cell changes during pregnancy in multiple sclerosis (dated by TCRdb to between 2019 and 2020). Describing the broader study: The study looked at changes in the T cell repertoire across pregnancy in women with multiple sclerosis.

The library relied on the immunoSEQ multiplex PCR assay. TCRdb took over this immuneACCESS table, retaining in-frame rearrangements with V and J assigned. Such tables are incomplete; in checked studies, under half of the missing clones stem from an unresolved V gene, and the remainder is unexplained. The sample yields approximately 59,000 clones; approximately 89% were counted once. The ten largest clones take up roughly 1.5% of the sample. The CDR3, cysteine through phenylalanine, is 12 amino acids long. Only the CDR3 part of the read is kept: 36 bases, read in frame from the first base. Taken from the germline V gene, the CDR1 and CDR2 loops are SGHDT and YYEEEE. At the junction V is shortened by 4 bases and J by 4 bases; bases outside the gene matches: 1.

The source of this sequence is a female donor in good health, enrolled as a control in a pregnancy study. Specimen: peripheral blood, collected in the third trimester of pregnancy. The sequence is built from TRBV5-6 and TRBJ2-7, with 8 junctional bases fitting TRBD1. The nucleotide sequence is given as TGTGCCAGCAGCGGACAGGGTTACGAGCAGTACTTC. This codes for CASSGQGYEQYF. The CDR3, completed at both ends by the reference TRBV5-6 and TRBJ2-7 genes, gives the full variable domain DAGVTQSPTHLIKTRGQQVTLRCSPKSGHDTVSWYQQALGQGPQFIFQYYEEEERQRGNFPDRFSGHQFPNYSSELNVNALLLGDSALYLCASSGQGYEQYFGPGTRLTVT.